Sequencing of this T cell receptor beta chain was carried out in a study of CD8+ T cells in alopecia areata. Study-level findings and limits: Tofacitinib yielded significantly lower scalp clonality and fewer expanded CD8+ clones among the top 100. With tofacitinib ongoing, many expanded lesional clones persisted in both scalp and blood. Lesional scalp, notably in alopecia totalis/universalis, had clonality above that of normal scalp.

V dropped 4 bases and J dropped 4 bases, with 17 bases sitting between them. The CDR3 has 14 amino acids. CDR1 and CDR2 (germline): SQVTM, ANQGSEA. The sequencing template was cDNA reverse transcribed from extracted RNA. Method: immunoSEQ multiplex PCR; TCRdb's copy keeps in-frame clones and lacks some. This repertoire shows fewer than 350,000 clones, roughly 64% found once; its top ten account for under 2%. This clone came up a few times. Antigen specificity is unknown. Treatment specified: oral pan-JAK inhibitor, 5-10 mg twice daily. Cell sorting was applied to PBMCs, and CD4+ and CD8+ T cells were collected.

The chain recombines TRBV29-1 with TRBJ2-7, with D perhaps being TRBD1 or TRBD2 (7 bases each). The clonotype was recovered from a human donor with alopecia areata. The material sequenced was CD4+ T cells sorted from blood, taken at week 24, from a patient treated with tofacitinib. The CDR3 DNA reads as TGCAGCGTTGGAATGCGACAGGGACTATACGAGCAGTACTTC. Translating it yields CSVGMRQGLYEQYF.